In its sample, the clone carrying this TCR beta chain was seen many times. Its antigen is not identified. The germline V gene has CDR1 MNHEY and CDR2 SMNVEV (reference sequence). With 10 bases clipped from V and 0 bases from J, the junction kept 6 bases outside the gene matches. The CDR3 is 13 amino acids. TCR beta CDR3 regions were amplified from RNA transcripts. TCR CDR3 regions were first amplified by RT-PCR with HTBI primers. TCRdb called the multiplex PCR reads again in MiXCR, with one record for every CDR3 protein. The table records about 700,000 distinct CDR3 sequences, about 15% of them present only once. The data belong to a study of T cells in Graves' hyperthyroidism and ophthalmopathy. Notes on the study in general: Model predictions of ophthalmopathy came a median roughly 6.4 months before onset.

The sequence derives from a woman aged 18-30 years with Graves' hyperthyroidism. This chain links TRBV27 with TRBJ2-7; 7 nucleotides line up with TRBD1. The sequencing sample was made of blood. As DNA, the CDR3 is TGTGCCATCACAGGGGATCGCTCCTACGAGCAGTACTTC. It codes for CAITGDRSYEQYF.